This TCR beta chain stems from a study of shared clonotypes between healthy human individuals. Study-wide results and limits: Relative to clonotypes present in all four donors, those not shared had lower generation probabilities. On the whole, naive subsets had larger estimated richness than memory subsets had.

Germline V gives CDR1 SGDLS, CDR2 YYNGEE. The CDR3 spans 17 residues. Trimming stripped 4 bases from V and 4 bases from J, with 21 bases between. Concerning this clone: The antigen is unknown.

Generated by immunoSEQ multiplex PCR, the TCRdb table keeps only in-frame clones and is missing some. This sample has roughly 2,000,000 clones, with about 94% found just once. CD8 cells classed as naive were CD45RO-negative and positively selected for CCR7, excluding terminally differentiated effector memory CD45RA+ cells. This chain joins TRBV9 and TRBJ2-4; D could derive from TRBD1 or TRBD2 (6 bases each). This TCR came from a man younger than 35 in good health. Material: naive CD8+ T cells sorted from blood. DNA of the CDR3: TGTGCCAGCAGCCCCTCGGGTAACGGAGGGGGGAAAAACATTCAGTACTTC. Protein: CASSPSGNGGGKNIQYF.